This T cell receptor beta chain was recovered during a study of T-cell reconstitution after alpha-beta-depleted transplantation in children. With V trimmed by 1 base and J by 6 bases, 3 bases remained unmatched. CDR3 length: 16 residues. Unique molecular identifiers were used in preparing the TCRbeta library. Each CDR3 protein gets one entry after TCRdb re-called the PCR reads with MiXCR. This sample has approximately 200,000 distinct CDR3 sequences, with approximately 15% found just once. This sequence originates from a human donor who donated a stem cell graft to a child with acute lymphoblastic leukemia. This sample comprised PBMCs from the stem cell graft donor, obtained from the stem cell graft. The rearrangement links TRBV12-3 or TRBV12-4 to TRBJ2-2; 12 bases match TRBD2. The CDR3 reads CASSLGTSGTAGELFF. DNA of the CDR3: TGTGCCAGCAGTTTAGGGACTAGCGGGACGGCCGGGGAGCTGTTTTTT.